This is a list of T cell receptor beta chains from one sample in a study of CD4+ T cells in melanoma. Some clones are missing from TCRdb's copy, which holds only in-frame ones; the method was immunoSEQ multiplex PCR. The sample includes around 110,000 clones, 80% to 95% seen only once; the top ten take about 3.5%. Sequenced material: peripheral blood. The receptors derive from a human donor with melanoma. Both conserved end residues are part of each CDR3. The D gene is left open where the match is weak. Clone size is not always given. Where it is, it says once, few, many or a class for expanded clones.

clone_size: few
d_call: TRBD1
v_call: TRBV27
j_call: TRBJ2-3
cdr3_aa: CASSLLMDRGTATQYF
cdr3_nt: TGTGCCAGCAGTTTGTTAATGGACAGGGGGACAGCTACGCAGTATTTT

clone_size: NA
d_call: TRBD2
v_call: TRBV7-9
j_call: TRBJ2-1
cdr3_aa: CASSTGTSGGTNEQFF
cdr3_nt: TGTGCCAGCAGCACCGGGACTAGCGGGGGGACCAATGAGCAGTTCTTC

clone_size: NA
d_call: TRBD1
v_call: TRBV5-4
j_call: TRBJ1-3
cdr3_aa: CASSWGTGEAGNTIYF
cdr3_nt: TGTGCCAGCAGCTGGGGGACAGGGGAAGCAGGAAACACCATATATTTT

clone_size: NA
d_call: NA
v_call: TRBV6-5
j_call: TRBJ2-7
cdr3_aa: CASSYFPFGEQYF
cdr3_nt: TGTGCCAGCAGTTACTTTCCTTTCGGGGAGCAGTACTTC

clone_size: once
d_call: NA
v_call: TRBV1
j_call: TRBJ2-7
cdr3_aa: CTSSHQTSGTSYEQYF
cdr3_nt: TGCACCAGCAGCCATCAGACTAGCGGGACCTCCTACGAGCAGTACTTC

clone_size: NA
d_call: NA
v_call: TRBV28
j_call: TRBJ2-3
cdr3_aa: CASVGFETDTQYF
cdr3_nt: TGTGCCAGCGTCGGGTTTGAGACAGATACGCAGTATTTT

clone_size: NA
d_call: TRBD1
v_call: TRBV11-2
j_call: TRBJ2-3
cdr3_aa: CASSLDRATDTQYF
cdr3_nt: TGTGCCAGCAGCTTGGACAGGGCCACAGATACGCAGTATTTT

clone_size: NA
d_call: NA
v_call: TRBV5-4
j_call: TRBJ2-7
cdr3_aa: CASSLDRVSIEQYF
cdr3_nt: TGTGCCAGCAGCTTGGACAGGGTTTCGATCGAGCAGTACTTC

clone_size: NA
d_call: NA
v_call: TRBV9
j_call: TRBJ1-1
cdr3_aa: CASSVAPTRSTEAFF
cdr3_nt: TGTGCCAGCAGCGTAGCCCCGACCCGGAGCACTGAAGCTTTCTTT

clone_size: NA
d_call: TRBD2
v_call: TRBV7-2
j_call: TRBJ2-7
cdr3_aa: CASSLSYLAGEYEQYF
cdr3_nt: TGTGCCAGCAGCTTATCCTATCTAGCGGGAGAATACGAGCAGTACTTC

clone_size: NA
d_call: TRBD2
v_call: TRBV5-4
j_call: TRBJ2-7
cdr3_aa: CASSLGRLAGGNEQYF
cdr3_nt: TGTGCCAGCAGCTTGGGGCGTCTAGCGGGAGGGAACGAGCAGTACTTC

clone_size: NA
d_call: TRBD2
v_call: TRBV7-8
j_call: TRBJ2-7
cdr3_aa: CASSLARLAGGLEQYF
cdr3_nt: TGTGCCAGCAGCTTAGCTAGACTAGCGGGAGGATTAGAGCAGTACTTC

clone_size: NA
d_call: NA
v_call: TRBV6-5
j_call: TRBJ1-2
cdr3_aa: CASRAWAGGYTF
cdr3_nt: TGTGCCAGCAGAGCCTGGGCGGGTGGCTACACCTTC

clone_size: once
d_call: TRBD2
v_call: TRBV19
j_call: TRBJ2-1
cdr3_aa: CASSISGGANNEQFF
cdr3_nt: TGTGCCAGTAGTATTAGCGGGGGGGCGAACAATGAGCAGTTCTTC

clone_size: many
d_call: NA
v_call: TRBV6-5
j_call: TRBJ1-5
cdr3_aa: CASSPSRGSNQPQHF
cdr3_nt: TGTGCCAGCAGCCCTAGCAGGGGAAGCAATCAGCCCCAGCATTTT

clone_size: NA
d_call: TRBD1
v_call: TRBV6-1
j_call: TRBJ2-2
cdr3_aa: CASSEGQGTGGSTGELFF
cdr3_nt: TGTGCCAGCAGTGAAGGGCAAGGGACAGGTGGTAGCACCGGGGAGCTGTTTTTT

clone_size: NA
d_call: NA
v_call: TRBV7-9
j_call: TRBJ2-3
cdr3_aa: CASSLFDFVAAYTQYF
cdr3_nt: TGTGCCAGCAGCTTATTTGACTTCGTAGCGGCCTATACGCAGTATTTT

clone_size: NA
d_call: NA
v_call: TRBV29-1
j_call: TRBJ2-5
cdr3_aa: CSVVGRMKETQYF
cdr3_nt: TGCAGCGTTGTTGGGCGGATGAAAGAGACCCAGTACTTC

clone_size: NA
d_call: NA
v_call: TRBV7-9
j_call: TRBJ1-2
cdr3_aa: CASSHPPGVFRQMDGYTF
cdr3_nt: TGTGCCAGCAGCCATCCCCCAGGGGTATTTCGGCAGATGGATGGCTACACCTTC

clone_size: NA
d_call: TRBD1
v_call: TRBV6-5
j_call: TRBJ1-1
cdr3_aa: CATGQGAAFF
cdr3_nt: TGTGCCACGGGACAGGGGGCTGCTTTCTTT

clone_size: NA
d_call: NA
v_call: TRBV6-5
j_call: TRBJ1-2
cdr3_aa: CASSTAGGYGYTF
cdr3_nt: TGTGCCAGCAGTACCGCGGGAGGGTATGGCTACACCTTC

clone_size: NA
d_call: NA
v_call: TRBV21-1
j_call: TRBJ1-1
cdr3_aa: CASSLSAYTEAFF
cdr3_nt: TGTGCCAGCAGCTTGAGCGCCTACACTGAAGCTTTCTTT

clone_size: few
d_call: NA
v_call: TRBV7-9
j_call: TRBJ2-5
cdr3_aa: CASSPEAFKLETQYF
cdr3_nt: TGTGCCAGCAGCCCAGAGGCATTCAAGCTTGAGACCCAGTACTTC

clone_size: NA
d_call: NA
v_call: TRBV10-1
j_call: TRBJ2-5
cdr3_aa: CASSEIAETQYF
cdr3_nt: TGCGCCAGCAGTGAGATTGCGGAGACCCAGTACTTC

clone_size: NA
d_call: NA
v_call: TRBV4-3
j_call: TRBJ2-7
cdr3_aa: CASSQDPDGSLGEQYF
cdr3_nt: TGCGCCAGCAGCCAAGATCCCGACGGGAGTTTAGGAGAGCAGTACTTC

clone_size: once
d_call: TRBD1
v_call: TRBV6-1
j_call: TRBJ2-7
cdr3_aa: CASSSGTGITYEQYF
cdr3_nt: TGTGCCAGCAGCTCCGGGACAGGGATAACCTACGAGCAGTACTTC

clone_size: NA
d_call: NA
v_call: TRBV7-3
j_call: TRBJ2-1
cdr3_aa: CASSIPGQPYNEQFF
cdr3_nt: TGTGCCAGCAGCATACCGGGACAACCCTACAATGAGCAGTTCTTC